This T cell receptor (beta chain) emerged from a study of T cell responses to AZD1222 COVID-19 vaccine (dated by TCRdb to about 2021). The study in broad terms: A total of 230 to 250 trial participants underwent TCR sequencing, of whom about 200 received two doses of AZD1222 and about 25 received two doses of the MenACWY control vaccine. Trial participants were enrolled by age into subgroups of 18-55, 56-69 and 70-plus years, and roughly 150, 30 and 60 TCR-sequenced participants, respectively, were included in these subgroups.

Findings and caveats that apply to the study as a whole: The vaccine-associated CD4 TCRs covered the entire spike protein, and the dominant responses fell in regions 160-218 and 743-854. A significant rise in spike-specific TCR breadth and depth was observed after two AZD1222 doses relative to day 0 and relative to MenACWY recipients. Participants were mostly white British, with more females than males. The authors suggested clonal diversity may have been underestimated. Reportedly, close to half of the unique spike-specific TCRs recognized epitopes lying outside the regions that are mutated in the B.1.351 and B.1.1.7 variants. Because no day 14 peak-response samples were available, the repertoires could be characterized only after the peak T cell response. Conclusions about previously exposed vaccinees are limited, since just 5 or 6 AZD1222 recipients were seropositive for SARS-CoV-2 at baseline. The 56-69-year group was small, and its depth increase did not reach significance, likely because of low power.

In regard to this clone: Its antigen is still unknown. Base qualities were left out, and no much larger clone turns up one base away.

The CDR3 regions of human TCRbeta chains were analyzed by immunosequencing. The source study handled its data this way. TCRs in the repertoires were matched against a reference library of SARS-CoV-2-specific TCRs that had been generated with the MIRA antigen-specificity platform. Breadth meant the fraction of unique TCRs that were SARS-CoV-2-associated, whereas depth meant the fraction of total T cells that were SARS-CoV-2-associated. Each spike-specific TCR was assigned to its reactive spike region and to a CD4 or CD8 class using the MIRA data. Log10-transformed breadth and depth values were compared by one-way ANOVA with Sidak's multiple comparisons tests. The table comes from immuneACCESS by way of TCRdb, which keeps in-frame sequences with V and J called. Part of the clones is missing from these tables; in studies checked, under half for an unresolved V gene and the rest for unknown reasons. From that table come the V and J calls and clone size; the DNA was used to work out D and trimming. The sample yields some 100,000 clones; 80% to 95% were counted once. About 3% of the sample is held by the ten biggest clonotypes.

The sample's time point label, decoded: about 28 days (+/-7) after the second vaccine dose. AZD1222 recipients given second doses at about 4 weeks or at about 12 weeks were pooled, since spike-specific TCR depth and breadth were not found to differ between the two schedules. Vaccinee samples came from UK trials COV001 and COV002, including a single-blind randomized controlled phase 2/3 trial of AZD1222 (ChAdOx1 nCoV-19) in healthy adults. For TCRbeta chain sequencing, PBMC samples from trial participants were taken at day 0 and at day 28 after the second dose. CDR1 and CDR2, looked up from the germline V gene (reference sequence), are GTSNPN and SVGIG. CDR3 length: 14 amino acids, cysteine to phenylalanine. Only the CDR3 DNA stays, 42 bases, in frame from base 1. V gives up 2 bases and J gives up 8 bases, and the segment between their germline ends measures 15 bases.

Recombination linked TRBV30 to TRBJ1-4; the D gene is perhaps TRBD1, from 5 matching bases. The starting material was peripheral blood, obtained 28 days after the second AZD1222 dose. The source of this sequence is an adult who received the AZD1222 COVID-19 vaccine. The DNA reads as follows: TGTGCCTGGAGTCGCAGGGACTTTAACGAAAAACTGTTTTTT. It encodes CAWSRRDFNEKLFF. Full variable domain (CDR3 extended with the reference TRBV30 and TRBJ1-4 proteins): SQTIHQWPATLVQPVGSPLSLECTVEGTSNPNLYWYRQAAGRGLQLLFYSVGIGQISSEVPQNLSASRPQDRQFILSSKKLLLSDSGFYLCAWSRRDFNEKLFFGSGTQLSVL.